This TCR beta chain was sequenced in a study of response to subunit inactivated influenza vaccine. Overall study results and limits: It was suggested by the authors that few new T cells are recruited by each seasonal influenza vaccination.

TCRdb ran MiXCR on the RT-PCR reads and lists one entry per CDR3 protein. The sample yields roughly 700,000 distinct CDR3 sequences, approximately 14% seen once. About this clonotype: Its antigen is undetermined.

The CDR3 runs to 16 residues. The ends lost 0 bases at V and 4 bases at J; junction bases unmatched: 3. In germline, CDR1 is LGHNA, CDR2 YNFKEQ. This clonotype was sampled from a man aged 45-60 years who received an inactivated influenza vaccine. The genes are TRBV4-2 and TRBJ2-1, with 10 bases aligning to TRBD2. The material sequenced was PBMCs from blood, taken 14 days before vaccination. CDR3 sequence reads: CASSQDILAGYNEQFF. CDR3 nucleotide sequence: TGTGCCAGCAGCCAAGATATACTAGCGGGATACAATGAGCAGTTCTTC.